This is a list of T cell receptor beta chains from one sample in a study of OX40 agonist ivuxolimab in advanced cancers. Measured with immunoSEQ multiplex PCR; TCRdb has only the in-frame clones, and not every one. Among over 70,000 clones listed, roughly 93% were seen once. The specimen comprised CD4+ or CD8+ T cells sorted from blood, sampled in a trial of the OX40 agonist ivuxolimab. Receptor source: an adult with an advanced solid tumor such as melanoma, head and neck, liver or kidney cancer. CDR3s include the opening cysteine and the closing phenylalanine or tryptophan. The order of the fields is clone size, D gene, V gene, J gene, CDR3 protein, CDR3 DNA. The D gene is left open where the match is weak. Not all rows give a size; the values are once, few, many and, for expanded clones, a class.

once	.	TRBV30	TRBJ1-4	CAWSSGTWVSDEKLFF	TGTGCCTGGAGTTCGGGTACGTGGGTGTCGGATGAAAAACTGTTTTTT
.	TRBD2	TRBV28	TRBJ2-1	CASSNSGRALYNEQFF	TGTGCCAGCAGTAATAGCGGGAGGGCCCTCTACAATGAGCAGTTCTTC
few	.	TRBV28	TRBJ2-7	CASSSPLGEQYF	TGTGCCAGCAGTTCCCCACTAGGGGAGCAGTACTTC
.	.	TRBV6-5	TRBJ1-5	CASSPQGPGNQPQHF	TGTGCCAGCAGTCCACAAGGGCCTGGCAATCAGCCCCAGCATTTT
.	.	TRBV30	TRBJ1-2	CAWSRGREYGYTF	TGTGCCTGGAGTCGCGGGAGAGAGTATGGCTACACCTTC
.	.	TRBV9	TRBJ2-5	CASSVGGGVVKETQYF	TGTGCCAGCAGCGTAGGAGGGGGGGTGGTCAAAGAGACCCAGTACTTC
.	TRBD2	TRBV11-2	TRBJ2-2	CASSLHTSSGTYTGELFF	TGTGCCAGCAGCTTACATACCTCCAGCGGGACGTACACCGGGGAGCTGTTTTTT
once	.	TRBV5-7	TRBJ2-7	CASSLGRTPYYEQYF	TGTGCCAGCAGCTTGGGACGGACGCCCTACTACGAGCAGTACTTC
.	TRBD2	TRBV10-1	TRBJ2-1	CASRRLAGGRWGNEQFF	TGCGCCAGCAGGCGACTAGCGGGAGGCCGGTGGGGCAATGAGCAGTTCTTC
once	TRBD2	TRBV5-4	TRBJ2-7	CASSPSGTTLYEQYF	TGTGCCAGCAGCCCGTCCGGGACTACCCTGTACGAGCAGTACTTC
.	.	TRBV20-1	TRBJ2-7	CSAVTYEQYF	TGCAGTGCTGTAACCTACGAGCAGTACTTC
.	.	TRBV4-1	TRBJ2-6	CASSREGAQSGANVLTF	TGCGCCAGCAGCCGGGAGGGGGCCCAATCTGGGGCCAACGTCCTGACTTTC